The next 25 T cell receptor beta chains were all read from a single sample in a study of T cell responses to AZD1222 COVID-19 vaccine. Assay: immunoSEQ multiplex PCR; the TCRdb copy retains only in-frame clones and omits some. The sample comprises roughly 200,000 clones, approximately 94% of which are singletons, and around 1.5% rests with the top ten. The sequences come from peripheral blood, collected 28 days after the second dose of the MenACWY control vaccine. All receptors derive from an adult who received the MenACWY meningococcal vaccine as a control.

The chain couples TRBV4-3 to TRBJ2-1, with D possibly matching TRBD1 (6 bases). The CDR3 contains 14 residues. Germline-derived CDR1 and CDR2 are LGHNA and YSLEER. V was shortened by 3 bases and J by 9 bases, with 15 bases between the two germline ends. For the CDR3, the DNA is TGCGCCAGCAGCCAGGTACAGGGCCCCGGTGAGCAGTTCTTC. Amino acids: CASSQVQGPGEQFF.

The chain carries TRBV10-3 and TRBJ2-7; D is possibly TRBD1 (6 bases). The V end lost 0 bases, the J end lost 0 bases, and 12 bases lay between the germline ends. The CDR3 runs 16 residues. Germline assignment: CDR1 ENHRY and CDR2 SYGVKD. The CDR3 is CAISESMAGVSYEQYF. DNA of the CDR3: TGTGCCATCAGTGAGTCTATGGCAGGGGTCTCCTACGAGCAGTACTTC.

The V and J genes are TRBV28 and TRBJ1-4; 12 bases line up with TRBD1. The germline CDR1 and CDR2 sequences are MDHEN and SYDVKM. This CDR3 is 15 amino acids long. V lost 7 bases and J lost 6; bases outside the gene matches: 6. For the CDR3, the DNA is TGTGCCAGCACCGCCGGGACAGGGGGCGATGAAAAACTGTTTTTT. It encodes CASTAGTGGDEKLFF. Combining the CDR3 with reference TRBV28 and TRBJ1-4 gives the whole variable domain DVKVTQSSRYLVKRTGEKVFLECVQDMDHENMFWYRQDPGLGLRLIYFSYDVKMKEKGDIPEGYSVSREKKERFSLILESASTNQTSMYLCASTAGTGGDEKLFFGSGTQLSVL.

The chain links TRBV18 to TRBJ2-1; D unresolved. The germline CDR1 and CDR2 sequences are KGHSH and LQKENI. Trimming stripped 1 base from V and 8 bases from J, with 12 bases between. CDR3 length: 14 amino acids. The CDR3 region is CASSPRIQADEQFF. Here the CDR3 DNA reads TGTGCCAGCTCACCACGTATACAAGCAGATGAGCAGTTCTTC.

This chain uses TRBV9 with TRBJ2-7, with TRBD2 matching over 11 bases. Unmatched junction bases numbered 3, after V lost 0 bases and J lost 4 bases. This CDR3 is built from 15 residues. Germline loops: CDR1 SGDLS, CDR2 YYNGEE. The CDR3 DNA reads TGTGCCAGCAGCGTAGAGTCTAGCGGGGGGTACGAGCAGTACTTC. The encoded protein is CASSVESSGGYEQYF.

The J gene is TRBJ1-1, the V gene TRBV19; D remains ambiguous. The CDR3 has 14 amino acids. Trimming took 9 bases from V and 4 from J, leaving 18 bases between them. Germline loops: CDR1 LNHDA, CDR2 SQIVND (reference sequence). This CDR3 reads CASRNMQFTTEAFF. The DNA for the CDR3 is TGTGCCAGCAGGAATATGCAGTTTACCACTGAAGCTTTCTTT.

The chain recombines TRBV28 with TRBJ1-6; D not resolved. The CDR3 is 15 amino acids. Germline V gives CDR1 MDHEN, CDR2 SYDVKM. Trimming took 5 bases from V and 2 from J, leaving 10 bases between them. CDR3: CASSLSGAYNSPLHF. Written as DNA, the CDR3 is TGTGCCAGCAGTCTTTCAGGTGCCTATAATTCACCCCTCCACTTT. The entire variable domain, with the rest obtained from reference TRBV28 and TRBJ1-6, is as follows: DVKVTQSSRYLVKRTGEKVFLECVQDMDHENMFWYRQDPGLGLRLIYFSYDVKMKEKGDIPEGYSVSREKKERFSLILESASTNQTSMYLCASSLSGAYNSPLHFGNGTRLTVT.

CDR3 loop: CASSQDLSYEQYF. The CDR3 nucleotides read TGTGCCAGCAGCCAAGATCTTTCCTACGAGCAGTACTTC. This rearrangement joins TRBV3-1 (or the pseudogene TRBV3-2) to TRBJ2-7; D call uncertain. CDR1 and CDR2 (germline): LGHDT, YNNKEL (reference sequence). The CDR3 totals 13 residues. V lost 0 bases to trimming and J lost 1 base, with 4 bases between them.

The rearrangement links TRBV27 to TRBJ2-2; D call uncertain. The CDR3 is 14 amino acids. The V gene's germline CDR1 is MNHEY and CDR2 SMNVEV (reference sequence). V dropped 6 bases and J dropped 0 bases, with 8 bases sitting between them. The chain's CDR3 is CASSPTTNTGELFF. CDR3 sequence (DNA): TGTGCCAGCAGCCCTACTACGAACACCGGGGAGCTGTTTTTT.

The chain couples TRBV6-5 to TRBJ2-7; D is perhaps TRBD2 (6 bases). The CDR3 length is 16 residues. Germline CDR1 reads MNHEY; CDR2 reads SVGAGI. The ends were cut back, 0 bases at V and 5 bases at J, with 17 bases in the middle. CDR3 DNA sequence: TGTGCCAGCAGTTACTCGGGGCAGTGGGGACTCGACGAGCAGTACTTC. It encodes CASSYSGQWGLDEQYF.

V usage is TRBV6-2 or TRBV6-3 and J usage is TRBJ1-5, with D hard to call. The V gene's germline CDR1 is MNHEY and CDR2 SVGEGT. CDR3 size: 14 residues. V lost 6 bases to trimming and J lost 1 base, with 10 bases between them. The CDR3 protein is CASSEGRSNQPQHF. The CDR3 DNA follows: TGTGCCAGCAGCGAAGGACGGAGCAATCAGCCCCAGCATTTT.

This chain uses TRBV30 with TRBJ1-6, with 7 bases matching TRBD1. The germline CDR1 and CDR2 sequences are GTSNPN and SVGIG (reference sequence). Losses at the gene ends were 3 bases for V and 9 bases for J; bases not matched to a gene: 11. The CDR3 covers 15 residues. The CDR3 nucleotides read TGTGCCTGGAGCGCCAAACAGGGGCCGTCTTCACCCCTCCACTTT. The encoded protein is CAWSAKQGPSSPLHF.

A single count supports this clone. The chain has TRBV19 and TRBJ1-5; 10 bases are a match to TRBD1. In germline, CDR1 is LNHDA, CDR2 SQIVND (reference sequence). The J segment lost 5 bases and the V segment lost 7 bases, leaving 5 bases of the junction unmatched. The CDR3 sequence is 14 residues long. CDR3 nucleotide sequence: TGTGCCAGTAAGGGACAGGGGCTATATCAGCCCCAGCATTTT. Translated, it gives CASKGQGLYQPQHF.

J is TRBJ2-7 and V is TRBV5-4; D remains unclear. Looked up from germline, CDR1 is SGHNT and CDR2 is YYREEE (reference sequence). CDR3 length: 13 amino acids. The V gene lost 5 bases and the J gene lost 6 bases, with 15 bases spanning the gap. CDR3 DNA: TGTGCCAGCAGTTTACCGGGCCCCCGCGAGCAGTACTTC. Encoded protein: CASSLPGPREQYF.

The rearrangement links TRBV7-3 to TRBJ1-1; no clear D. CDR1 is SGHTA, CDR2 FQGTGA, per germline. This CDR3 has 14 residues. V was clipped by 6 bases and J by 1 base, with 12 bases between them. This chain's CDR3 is CASSPTGRNTEAFF. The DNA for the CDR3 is TGTGCCAGCAGTCCAACCGGACGGAACACTGAAGCTTTCTTT.

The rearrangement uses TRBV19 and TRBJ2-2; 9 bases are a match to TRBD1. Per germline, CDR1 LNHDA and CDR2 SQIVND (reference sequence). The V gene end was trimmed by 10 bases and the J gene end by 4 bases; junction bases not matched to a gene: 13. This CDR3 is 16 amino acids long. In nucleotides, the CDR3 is TGTGCCACCCCCCTCCGGGACAGGGCCCTCACCGGGGAGCTGTTTTTT. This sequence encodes CATPLRDRALTGELFF.

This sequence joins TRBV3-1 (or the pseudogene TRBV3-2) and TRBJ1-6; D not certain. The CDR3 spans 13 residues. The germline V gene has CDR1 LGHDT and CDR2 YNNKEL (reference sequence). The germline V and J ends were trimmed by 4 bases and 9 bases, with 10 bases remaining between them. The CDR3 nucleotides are TGTGCCAGCAGCCCCGCGGGATTTTCACCCCTCCACTTT. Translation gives CASSPAGFSPLHF.

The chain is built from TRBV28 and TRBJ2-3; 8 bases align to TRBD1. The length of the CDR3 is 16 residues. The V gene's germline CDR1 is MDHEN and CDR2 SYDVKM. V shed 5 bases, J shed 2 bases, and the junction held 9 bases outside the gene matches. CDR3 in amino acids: CASSLTGQGITDTQYF. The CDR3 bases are TGTGCCAGCAGTCTTACCGGACAGGGAATCACAGATACGCAGTATTTT.

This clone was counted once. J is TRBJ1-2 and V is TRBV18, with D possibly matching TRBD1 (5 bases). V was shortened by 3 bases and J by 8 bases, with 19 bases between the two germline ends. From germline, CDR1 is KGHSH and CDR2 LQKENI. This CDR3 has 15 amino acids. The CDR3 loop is CASSPSIGQGSGYTF. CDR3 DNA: TGTGCCAGCTCACCCTCAATTGGGCAGGGAAGCGGCTACACCTTC.

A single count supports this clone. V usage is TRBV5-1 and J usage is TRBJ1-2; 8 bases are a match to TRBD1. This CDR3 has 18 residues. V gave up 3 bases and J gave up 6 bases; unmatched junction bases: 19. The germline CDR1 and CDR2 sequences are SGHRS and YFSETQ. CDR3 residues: CASSSTNARPGGVDGYTF. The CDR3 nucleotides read TGCGCCAGCAGCTCAACGAACGCCCGCCCAGGGGGCGTTGATGGCTACACCTTC.

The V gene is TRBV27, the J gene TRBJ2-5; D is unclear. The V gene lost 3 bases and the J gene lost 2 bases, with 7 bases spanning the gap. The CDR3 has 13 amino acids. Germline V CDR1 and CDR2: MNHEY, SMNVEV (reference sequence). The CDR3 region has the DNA TGTGCCAGCAGTTTGACTTTTCAAGAGACCCAGTACTTC. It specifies CASSLTFQETQYF.

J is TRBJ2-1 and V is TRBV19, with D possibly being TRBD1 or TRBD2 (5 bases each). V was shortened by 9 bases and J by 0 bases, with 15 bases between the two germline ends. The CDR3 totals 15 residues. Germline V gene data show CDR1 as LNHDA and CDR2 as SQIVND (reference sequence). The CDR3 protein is CASGDGRSSYNEQFF. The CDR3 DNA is TGTGCCAGCGGGGACGGACGTAGCTCCTACAATGAGCAGTTCTTC.

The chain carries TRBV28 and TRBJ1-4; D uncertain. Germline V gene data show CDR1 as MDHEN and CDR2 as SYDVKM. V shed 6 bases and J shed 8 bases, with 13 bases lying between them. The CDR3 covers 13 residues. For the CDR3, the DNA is TGTGCCAGCAGCGAAACGGAGGGCGAAAAACTGTTTTTT. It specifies CASSETEGEKLFF. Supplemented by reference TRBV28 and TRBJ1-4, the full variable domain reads DVKVTQSSRYLVKRTGEKVFLECVQDMDHENMFWYRQDPGLGLRLIYFSYDVKMKEKGDIPEGYSVSREKKERFSLILESASTNQTSMYLCASSETEGEKLFFGSGTQLSVL.

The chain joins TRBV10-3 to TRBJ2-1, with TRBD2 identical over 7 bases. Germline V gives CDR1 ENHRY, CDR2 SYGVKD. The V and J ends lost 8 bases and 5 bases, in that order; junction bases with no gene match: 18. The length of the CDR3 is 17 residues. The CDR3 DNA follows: TGTGCCATCGGGGGGGGAGGGCCTCGGCCCGGCAACAATGAGCAGTTCTTC. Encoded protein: CAIGGGGPRPGNNEQFF.

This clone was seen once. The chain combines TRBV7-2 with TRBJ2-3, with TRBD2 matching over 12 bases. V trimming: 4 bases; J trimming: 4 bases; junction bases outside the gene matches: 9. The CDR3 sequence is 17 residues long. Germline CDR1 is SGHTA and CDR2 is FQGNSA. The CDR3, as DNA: TGTGCCAGCAGCTCTCCTAGCGGGGGGGCCTGGTCAGATACGCAGTATTTT. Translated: CASSSPSGGAWSDTQYF.